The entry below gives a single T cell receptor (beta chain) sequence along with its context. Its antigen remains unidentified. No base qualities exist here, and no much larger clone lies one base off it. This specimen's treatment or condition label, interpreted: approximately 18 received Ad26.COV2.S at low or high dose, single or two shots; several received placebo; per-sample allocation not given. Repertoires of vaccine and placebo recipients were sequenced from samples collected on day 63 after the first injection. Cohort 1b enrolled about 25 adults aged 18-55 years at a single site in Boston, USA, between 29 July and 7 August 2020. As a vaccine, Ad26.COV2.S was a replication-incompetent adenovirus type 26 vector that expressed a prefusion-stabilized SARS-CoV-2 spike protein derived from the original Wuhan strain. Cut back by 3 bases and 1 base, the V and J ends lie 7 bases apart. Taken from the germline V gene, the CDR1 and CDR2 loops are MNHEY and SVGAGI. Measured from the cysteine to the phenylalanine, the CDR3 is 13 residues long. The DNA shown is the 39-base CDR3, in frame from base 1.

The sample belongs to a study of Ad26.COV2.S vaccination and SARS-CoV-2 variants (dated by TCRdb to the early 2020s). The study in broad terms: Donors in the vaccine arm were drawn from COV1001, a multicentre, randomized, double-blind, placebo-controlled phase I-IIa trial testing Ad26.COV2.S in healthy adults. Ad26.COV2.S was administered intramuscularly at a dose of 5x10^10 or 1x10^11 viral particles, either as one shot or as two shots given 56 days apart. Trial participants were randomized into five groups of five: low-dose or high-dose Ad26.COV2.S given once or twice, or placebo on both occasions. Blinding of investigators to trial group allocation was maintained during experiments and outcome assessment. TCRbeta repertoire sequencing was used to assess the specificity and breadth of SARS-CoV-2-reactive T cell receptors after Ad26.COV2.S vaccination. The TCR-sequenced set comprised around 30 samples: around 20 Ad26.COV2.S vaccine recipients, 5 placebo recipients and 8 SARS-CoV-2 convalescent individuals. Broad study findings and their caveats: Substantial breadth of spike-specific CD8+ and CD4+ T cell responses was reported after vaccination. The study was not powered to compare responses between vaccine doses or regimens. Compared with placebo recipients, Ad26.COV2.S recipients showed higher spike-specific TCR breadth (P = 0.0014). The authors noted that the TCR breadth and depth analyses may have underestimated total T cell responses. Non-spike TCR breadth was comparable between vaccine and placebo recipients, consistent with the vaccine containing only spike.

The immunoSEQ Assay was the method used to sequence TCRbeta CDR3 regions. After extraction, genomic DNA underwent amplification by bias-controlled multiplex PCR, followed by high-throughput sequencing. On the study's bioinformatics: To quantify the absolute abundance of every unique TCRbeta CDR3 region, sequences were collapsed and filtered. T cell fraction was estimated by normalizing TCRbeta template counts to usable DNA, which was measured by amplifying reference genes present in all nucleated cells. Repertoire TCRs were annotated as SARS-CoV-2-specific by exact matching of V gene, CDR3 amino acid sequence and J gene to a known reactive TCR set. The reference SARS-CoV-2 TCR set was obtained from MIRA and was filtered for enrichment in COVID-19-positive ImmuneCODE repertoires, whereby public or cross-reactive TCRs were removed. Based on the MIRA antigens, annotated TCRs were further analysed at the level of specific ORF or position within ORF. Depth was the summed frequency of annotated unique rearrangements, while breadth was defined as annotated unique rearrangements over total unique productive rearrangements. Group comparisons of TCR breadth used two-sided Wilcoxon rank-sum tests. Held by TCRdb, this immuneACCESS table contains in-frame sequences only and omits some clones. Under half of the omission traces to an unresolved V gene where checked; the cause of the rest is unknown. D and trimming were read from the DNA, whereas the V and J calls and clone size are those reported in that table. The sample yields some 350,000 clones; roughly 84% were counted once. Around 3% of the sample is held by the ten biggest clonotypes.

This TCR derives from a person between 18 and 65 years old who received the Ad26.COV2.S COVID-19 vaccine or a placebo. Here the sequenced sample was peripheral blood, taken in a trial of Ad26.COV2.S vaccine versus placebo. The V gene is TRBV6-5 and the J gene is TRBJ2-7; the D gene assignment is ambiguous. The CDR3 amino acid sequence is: CASSYSGSYEQYF. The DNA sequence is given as TGTGCCAGCAGTTATTCTGGATCCTACGAGCAGTACTTC.